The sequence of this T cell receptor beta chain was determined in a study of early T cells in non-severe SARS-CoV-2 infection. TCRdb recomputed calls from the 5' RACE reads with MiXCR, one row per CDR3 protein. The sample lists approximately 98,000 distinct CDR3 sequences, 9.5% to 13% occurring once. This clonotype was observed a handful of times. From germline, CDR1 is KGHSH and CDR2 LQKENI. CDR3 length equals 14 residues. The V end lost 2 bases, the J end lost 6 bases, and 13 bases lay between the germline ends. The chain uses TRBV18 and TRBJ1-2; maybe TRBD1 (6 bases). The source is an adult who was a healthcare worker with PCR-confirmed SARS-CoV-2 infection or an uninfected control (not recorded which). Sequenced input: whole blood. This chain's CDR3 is CASSPGQGHNGYTF. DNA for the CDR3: TGTGCCAGCTCACCAGGGCAGGGACATAATGGCTACACCTTC.